This TCR beta chain was profiled in a study of early T cells in non-severe SARS-CoV-2 infection. V was clipped by 5 bases and J by 3 bases, with 17 bases between them. The CDR3 has 15 residues. The germline V gene encodes CDR1 SEHNR and CDR2 FQNEAQ (reference sequence). This clonotype was recorded a few times. TCRdb passed the 5' RACE reads through MiXCR, listing each CDR3 protein once. The table records 60,000 or so distinct CDR3 sequences, under 15% of them present only once. The chain is built from TRBV7-9 and TRBJ2-7; D is perhaps TRBD1 or TRBD2 (5 bases each). This TCR was recovered from an adult who was a healthcare worker with PCR-confirmed SARS-CoV-2 infection or an uninfected control (not recorded which). Sequences were derived from whole blood, sampled at baseline. This CDR3 is CASSLGDRRNYEQYF. The CDR3 nucleotides are TGTGCCAGCAGCCTCGGGGACCGACGAAACTACGAGCAGTACTTC. The full variable domain, its missing parts supplied by reference TRBV7-9 and TRBJ2-7, is DTGVSQNPRHKITKRGQNVTFRCDPISEHNRLYWYRQTLGQGPEFLTYFQNEAQLEKSRLLSDRFSAERPKGSFSTLEIQRTEQGDSAMYLCASSLGDRRNYEQYFGPGTRLTVT.